This section outlines one T cell receptor (beta chain) sequence together with its context. Its antigen is still unknown. The CDR3 carries no conserved terminal phenylalanine or tryptophan, so it likely arises from a read error. The template was RNA from unsorted bulk tissue. This sample stems from a study of tumor and adjacent non-tumor tissue in lung cancer. The CDR3 consists of 14 residues. V lost 6 bases and J lost 4; bases outside the gene matches: 9. Germline CDR1 and CDR2: ENHRY and SYGVKD. Overall study results and limits: Normal lung showed higher cumulative top 100 clone frequency than tumor.

TCRbeta libraries were built with three rounds of nested PCR, modified from ARM-PCR. TCRdb analysed the multiplex PCR reads with MiXCR anew, one entry per CDR3 protein. The sample yields 89,000 or so distinct CDR3 sequences, 61% seen once. Sequenced material: lung tumor tissue. This chain joins TRBV10-3 and TRBJ2-7; TRBD2 aligns across 7 bases. The origin of this receptor is a man aged 65-85 years with non-small cell lung cancer. The chain's CDR3 is CAIRRGTGEYEQYL. In nucleotides, the CDR3 is TGTGCCATCAGGCGGGGGACCGGCGAGTACGAGCAGTACCTC.